One sample yielded the 17 T cell receptor beta chains listed below, sequenced in a study of blood T cell repertoires in COVID-19. The data were produced by immunoSEQ multiplex PCR, yet TCRdb's version contains in-frame clones alone and is incomplete. The repertoire includes over 110,000 clones, 88% of them detected once, and around 28% sits in the top ten. The sequenced sample was peripheral blood. All receptors derive from a human donor in a cohort sampled during active COVID-19.

J is TRBJ2-2 and V is TRBV7-3; D is possibly TRBD2 (7 bases). The germline V gene has CDR1 SGHTA and CDR2 FQGTGA. The CDR3 extends over 15 amino acids. With 6 bases removed from V and 5 bases from J, the gap between germline ends came to 16 bases. The CDR3 DNA sequence: TGTGCCAGCAGTCTCGGGGGGCCCGGTACCGGGGAGCTGTTTTTT. Its protein is CASSLGGPGTGELFF.

V usage is TRBV20-1 and J usage is TRBJ1-1, with unresolved D. CDR1 and CDR2 (germline): DFQATT, SNEGSKA (reference sequence). The CDR3 spans 11 residues. Trimming removed 3 bases at V and 3 bases at J, with 5 bases between. CDR3 sequence (DNA): TGCAGTGCTAGGGCCTACACTGAAGCTTTCTTT. It codes for CSARAYTEAFF.

The V call is TRBV28, the J call TRBJ2-5; 9 nucleotides agree with TRBD2. CDR1 and CDR2 from the germline V gene are MDHEN and SYDVKM. Germline trimming cut 4 bases from V and 4 bases from J; bases unmatched to any gene: 10. This CDR3 is built from 16 residues. Here the CDR3 reads CASSYFGGGARETQYF. In DNA, the CDR3 is TGTGCCAGCAGTTATTTCGGCGGGGGGGCCCGAGAGACCCAGTACTTC.

The chain links TRBV11-2 to TRBJ2-3; D is possibly TRBD2 (6 bases). The CDR3 runs 12 residues. From germline, CDR1 is SGHAT and CDR2 FQNNGV. The V and J ends lost 4 bases and 4 bases respectively, with 6 bases between them. Here the CDR3 reads CASSWDSDTQYF. The CDR3 nucleotides are TGTGCCAGCAGCTGGGACTCAGATACGCAGTATTTT.

The chain is built from TRBV19 and TRBJ1-6; 7 bases map to TRBD1. Germline CDR1 is LNHDA and CDR2 is SQIVND (reference sequence). The CDR3 has 14 residues. V dropped 3 bases and J dropped 9; count of bases not matched to a gene: 5. Written as DNA, the CDR3 is TGTGCCAGTAGTATGGAGACAGGGATTTCACCCCTCCACTTT. It translates to CASSMETGISPLHF.

This clone occurred a few times. The CDR3 region is CASSRGTGGAGGYTF. The CDR3 nucleotides read TGCGCCAGCAGCAGAGGGACAGGGGGCGCTGGTGGCTACACCTTC. This sequence joins TRBV4-1 and TRBJ1-2, with 12 bases fitting TRBD1. Germline V lookup: CDR1 MGHRA, CDR2 YSYEKL. This CDR3 has 15 amino acids. J was trimmed by 7 bases and V by 5 bases; bases with no gene match: 8.

The chain couples TRBV7-2 to TRBJ1-2; 8 positions match TRBD1. The V gene's germline CDR1 is SGHTA and CDR2 FQGNSA. Trimming cost V 4 bases and J 6 bases; bases outside gene matches: 7. The CDR3 contains 14 residues. CDR3 loop: CASSSPYRGDGYTF. The CDR3 DNA is TGTGCCAGCAGCTCCCCTTACAGGGGGGATGGCTACACCTTC.

CDR3 loop: CASSEGPRTASADYGYTF. In DNA form, the CDR3 reads TGTGCCAGCAGCGAAGGACCGAGGACAGCGTCGGCCGACTATGGCTACACCTTC. The chain links TRBV9 to TRBJ1-2; TRBD1 is a possible D gene (6 bases). The CDR3 is made up of 18 amino acids. The germline V gene has CDR1 SGDLS and CDR2 YYNGEE. The ends were cut back, 3 bases at V and 3 bases at J, with 24 bases in the middle.

V usage is TRBV13 and J usage is TRBJ2-7; tentative D call: TRBD2 (5 bases). CDR3 length: 13 amino acids. Germline CDR1 reads PRHDT; CDR2 reads FYEKMQ (reference sequence). Trimming took 4 bases from V and 6 from J, leaving 13 bases between them. The CDR3 reads CASSSSGVFEQYF. CDR3 sequence (DNA): TGTGCCAGCAGCTCGAGCGGCGTTTTCGAGCAGTACTTC.

This clone was counted a single time. V usage is TRBV9 and J usage is TRBJ2-5, with 7 bases lining up with TRBD2. CDR3 length equals 14 residues. The V gene's germline CDR1 is SGDLS and CDR2 YYNGEE. V lost 4 bases, J lost 7 bases, and 10 bases stayed unmatched. As DNA, the CDR3 is TGTGCCAGCAGCCTCCAGACTAGCTCGGGGACCCAGTACTTC. Amino acids: CASSLQTSSGTQYF.

The rearrangement links TRBV6-5 to TRBJ1-3, with TRBD1 as a possible D gene (5 bases). The V and J ends lost 6 bases and 0 bases respectively, with 6 bases between them. There are 13 residues in the CDR3. Germline CDR1 is MNHEY and CDR2 is SVGAGI. CDR3 residues: CASRDNSGNTIYF. The CDR3, as DNA: TGTGCCAGCAGGGACAACTCTGGAAACACCATATATTTT.

The rearrangement links TRBV7-9 to TRBJ1-2; tentatively, D is TRBD1 (5 bases). CDR3 length: 12 amino acids. Trimming shortened V by 4 bases and J by 6 bases, and 9 bases separated the two germline ends. CDR1 is SEHNR and CDR2 is FQNEAQ in the germline V gene (reference sequence). As DNA, the CDR3 is TGTGCCAGCAGCTGGGGAGGGGATGGCTACACCTTC. The encoded protein is CASSWGGDGYTF. The full variable domain, completed using reference TRBV7-9 and TRBJ1-2, is DTGVSQNPRHKITKRGQNVTFRCDPISEHNRLYWYRQTLGQGPEFLTYFQNEAQLEKSRLLSDRFSAERPKGSFSTLEIQRTEQGDSAMYLCASSWGGDGYTFGSGTRLTVV.

The chain is built from TRBV6-4 and TRBJ1-1, with 7 positions matching TRBD1. V dropped 7 bases and J dropped 8; count of bases not matched to a gene: 16. This CDR3 has 15 residues. Germline V gives CDR1 MRHNA, CDR2 SNTAGT. The CDR3 DNA reads TGTGCCAGCAAACGGCAAATGGCAGGGGGTGAGGAAGCTTTCTTT. Its protein product is CASKRQMAGGEEAFF.

The chain joins TRBV27 to TRBJ2-7; D may be TRBD1 (6 bases). The germline gives CDR1 MNHEY, CDR2 SMNVEV (reference sequence). V was shortened by 4 bases and J by 3 bases, with 16 bases between the two germline ends. The CDR3 covers 15 residues. DNA for the CDR3: TGTGCCAGCAGTTCCCGGGACAAGATTTACTACGAGCAGTACTTC. Residues: CASSSRDKIYYEQYF.

This chain connects TRBV19 to TRBJ2-1; TRBD2 agrees at 11 bases. V was pared by 3 bases and J by 10 bases, with 8 bases of the junction left unmatched. The germline CDR1 and CDR2 sequences are LNHDA and SQIVND (reference sequence). The CDR3 extends over 15 amino acids. As DNA, the CDR3 is TGTGCCAGTAGTATTGGTAGCGGGGGGGGCCGGGAGCAGTTCTTC. Its protein is CASSIGSGGGREQFF.

The chain joins TRBV3-1 (or the pseudogene TRBV3-2) to TRBJ2-1; TRBD2 might be the D (6 bases). Germline values: CDR1 LGHDT, CDR2 YNNKEL (reference sequence). Deletions cut 5 bases from V and 8 bases from J, with 19 bases between. The CDR3 loop spans 15 amino acids. The CDR3 reads CASSIGTADVHEQFF. The DNA for the CDR3 is TGTGCCAGCAGCATAGGGACTGCTGACGTCCATGAGCAGTTCTTC.

The V and J genes are TRBV30 and TRBJ2-7; 10 bases align to TRBD1. Germline CDR1 GTSNPN, CDR2 SVGIG (reference sequence). This CDR3 has 12 amino acids. The V and J ends lost 6 bases and 4 bases, in that order; junction bases with no gene match: 3. The CDR3 spells CACDRGRYEQYF. The CDR3 coding sequence is TGTGCCTGTGACAGGGGGCGGTACGAGCAGTACTTC.